What follows are 26 T cell receptor beta chains derived from one specimen sequenced in a study of blood T cell repertoires in COVID-19. TCRdb's copy holds only in-frame clones and misses some; the assay was immunoSEQ multiplex PCR. The sample has about 160,000 clones, 84% seen once. The sample consisted of peripheral blood. These TCRs come from a man between 18 and 35 years old with active or convalescent COVID-19.

V is TRBV28 and J is TRBJ2-1, with TRBD2 matching 8 bases. The trim removed 4 bases at V and 4 bases at J, leaving 12 bases unmatched. CDR1 and CDR2 (germline): MDHEN, SYDVKM. CDR3 size: 17 residues. The CDR3 DNA sequence: TGTGCCAGCAGTTCCCCATTTACTAGCGGAGTGTACAATGAGCAGTTCTTC. Protein product: CASSSPFTSGVYNEQFF. The full variable domain, in which reference TRBV28 and TRBJ2-1 provide the parts outside the CDR3, is DVKVTQSSRYLVKRTGEKVFLECVQDMDHENMFWYRQDPGLGLRLIYFSYDVKMKEKGDIPEGYSVSREKKERFSLILESASTNQTSMYLCASSSPFTSGVYNEQFFGPGTRLTVL.

The chain employs TRBV7-2 and TRBJ2-7; D is uncertain. The CDR3 runs 14 residues. Trimming shortened V by 5 bases and J by 1 base, and 12 bases separated the two germline ends. Germline loops: CDR1 SGHTA, CDR2 FQGNSA. The CDR3 region is CASSPTSMSYEQYF. The DNA of the CDR3 is TGTGCCAGCAGCCCAACGAGTATGTCCTACGAGCAGTACTTC.

The gene calls are TRBV2 and TRBJ2-3, with TRBD1 matching over 10 bases. This CDR3 has 15 amino acids. V lost 6 bases to trimming and J lost 3 bases; unmatched junction nucleotides: 6. Germline CDR1 is SNHLY and CDR2 is FYNNEI. CDR3 sequence (DNA): TGTGCCAGCAGACGGGACAGGGGATTTACAGATACGCAGTATTTT. It yields the protein CASRRDRGFTDTQYF. The whole variable domain, filled in from reference TRBV2 and TRBJ2-3, reads EPEVTQTPSHQVTQMGQEVILRCVPISNHLYFYWYRQILGQKVEFLVSFYNNEISEKSEIFDDQFSVERPDGSNFTLKIRSTKLEDSAMYFCASRRDRGFTDTQYFGPGTRLTVL.

The rearrangement links TRBV6-2 or TRBV6-3 to TRBJ1-5, with no clear D. This CDR3 region has 17 residues. In germline, CDR1 is MNHEY, CDR2 SVGEGT. V was trimmed by 0 bases and J by 4 bases, leaving 16 bases between them. The CDR3 sequence is CASSYSRDMSKNQPQHF. The DNA of the CDR3 is TGTGCCAGCAGTTACTCGAGGGATATGTCCAAAAATCAGCCCCAGCATTTT.

This clone appeared a single time. The chain links TRBV3-1 (or the pseudogene TRBV3-2) to TRBJ2-2; TRBD2 is a possible D gene (5 bases). The length of the CDR3 is 14 residues. The V gene lost 3 bases and the J gene lost 8 bases, with 13 bases spanning the gap. CDR1 is LGHDT and CDR2 is YNNKEL in the germline V gene (reference sequence). CDR3 region: CASSQGTRRGELFF. CDR3 DNA sequence: TGTGCCAGCAGCCAGGGTACTAGGAGGGGGGAGCTGTTTTTT.

This clone was counted a few times. V gene TRBV28 combines with J gene TRBJ2-2, with TRBD2 matching 8 bases. There are 13 residues in the CDR3. V lost 6 bases and J lost 4; bases outside the gene matches: 1. CDR1 is MDHEN and CDR2 is SYDVKM in the germline V gene. CDR3 sequence reads: CASRLAATGELFF. The CDR3 DNA sequence: TGTGCCAGCAGACTAGCGGCCACCGGGGAGCTGTTTTTT. The full variable domain, its missing parts supplied by reference TRBV28 and TRBJ2-2, is DVKVTQSSRYLVKRTGEKVFLECVQDMDHENMFWYRQDPGLGLRLIYFSYDVKMKEKGDIPEGYSVSREKKERFSLILESASTNQTSMYLCASRLAATGELFFGEGSRLTVL.

Notes on this clone: This specimen includes other DNA sequences encoding the same CDR3. The V gene is TRBV18, the J gene TRBJ1-1, with TRBD1 as a possible D gene (5 bases). V shed 2 bases and J shed 1 base, with 8 bases lying between them. Germline CDR1 and CDR2: KGHSH and LQKENI. The CDR3 consists of 14 residues. CDR3 coding DNA: TGTGCCAGCTCACCATTACAGGAGAACACTGAAGCTTTCTTT. This codes for CASSPLQENTEAFF.

This CDR3 reads CASRRALNTEAFF. The DNA of the CDR3 is TGTGCCAGTCGTAGGGCTTTGAACACTGAAGCTTTCTTT. This sequence joins TRBV19 and TRBJ1-1; no clear D gene. The V end was cut by 8 bases, the J end by 0 bases, with 10 bases between. Germline V gives CDR1 LNHDA, CDR2 SQIVND (reference sequence). The CDR3 loop spans 13 amino acids.

This chain uses TRBV3-1 (or the pseudogene TRBV3-2) with TRBJ1-2; D gene uncertain. Germline V lookup: CDR1 LGHDT, CDR2 YNNKEL (reference sequence). This CDR3 region has 12 residues. Trimming took 4 bases from V and 8 from J, leaving 11 bases between them. The CDR3 nucleotides are TGTGCCAGCAGCCCAGCGTCGCGGGGCTACACCTTC. It codes for CASSPASRGYTF.

The CDR3 coding sequence is TGTGCCAGCAGTCTACAGGGGGCGGGTGAGCAGTACTTC. It is translated as CASSLQGAGEQYF. This rearrangement joins TRBV28 to TRBJ2-7; 9 bases match TRBD1. CDR1 and CDR2 (germline): MDHEN, SYDVKM. V was pared by 5 bases and J by 7 bases, with 6 bases of the junction left unmatched. The CDR3 spans 13 residues.

The V gene is TRBV5-1, the J gene TRBJ2-5; 9 bases match TRBD1. CDR1 is SGHRS, CDR2 YFSETQ, per germline. With 2 bases clipped from V and 6 bases from J, the junction kept 8 bases outside the gene matches. The CDR3 covers 15 residues. CDR3: CASSLRTGDVQTQYF. In DNA form, the CDR3 reads TGCGCCAGCAGCTTACGGACAGGGGACGTACAGACCCAGTACTTC.

The chain recombines TRBV6-5 with TRBJ2-3; 7 bases are shared with TRBD2. CDR3 length equals 14 residues. The V gene's germline CDR1 is MNHEY and CDR2 SVGAGI. Trimming removed 1 base from V and 3 bases from J; junction bases left unmatched: 1. The CDR3 protein is CASSYYGRTDTQYF. In DNA, the CDR3 is TGTGCCAGCAGTTACTACGGGAGGACAGATACGCAGTATTTT.

This clone was picked up one time. The genes are TRBV7-8 and TRBJ2-7; possibly TRBD1 for D (6 bases). The germline CDR1 and CDR2 sequences are SGHVS and FQNEAQ. Trimming cost V 7 bases and J 2 bases, with 18 bases left between them. The CDR3 length is 15 residues. In DNA form, the CDR3 reads TGTGCCAGCAACTTGCCGGGACAAGGGCCCTACGAGCAGTACTTC. Residues: CASNLPGQGPYEQYF.

Only a few counts were recorded for this clone. This chain connects TRBV6-6 to TRBJ2-1; 8 bases agree with TRBD1. Germline assignment: CDR1 MNHNY and CDR2 SVGAGI (reference sequence). The V gene end was trimmed by 5 bases and the J gene end by 6 bases; junction bases not matched to a gene: 12. The CDR3 totals 16 residues. The CDR3 DNA is TGTGCCAGCAGTATAATACCGGGACAGGCCATCAATGAGCAGTTCTTC. Its translation: CASSIIPGQAINEQFF.

The CDR3 here is CASSRTGTGTPRETQYF. The CDR3, as DNA: TGCGCCAGCAGCAGGACCGGGACAGGGACCCCTCGGGAGACCCAGTACTTC. The genes are TRBV5-1 and TRBJ2-5, with 9 bases fitting TRBD1. The CDR3 has 17 residues. V dropped 4 bases and J dropped 5; count of bases not matched to a gene: 15. Germline V gene data show CDR1 as SGHRS and CDR2 as YFSETQ.

The J gene is TRBJ2-7, the V gene TRBV7-2; tentative D call: TRBD2 (7 bases). In germline, CDR1 is SGHTA, CDR2 FQGNSA. CDR3 length: 15 amino acids. V was pared by 1 base and J by 3 bases, with 13 bases between. The CDR3 sequence: CASSLVGGAGYEQYF. The CDR3 coding sequence is TGTGCCAGCAGCTTAGTGGGGGGGGCCGGCTACGAGCAGTACTTC.

V is TRBV5-5 and J is TRBJ1-5; D is unresolved. This CDR3 is built from 17 residues. Germline V gives CDR1 SGHKS, CDR2 YYEKEE (reference sequence). V lost 4 bases to trimming and J lost 2 bases, with 19 bases between them. The CDR3 sequence is CASSRSSELYRNQPQHF. The CDR3 coding sequence is TGTGCCAGCAGCCGGTCAAGCGAACTGTATCGCAATCAGCCCCAGCATTTT.

V gene TRBV10-2 combines with J gene TRBJ2-1; D is unclear. Germline V CDR1 and CDR2: WSHSY, SAAADI. The CDR3 spans 10 residues. Trimming left V 8 bases short and J 6 bases short, with 5 bases between. CDR3 loop: CASSGNEQFF. In DNA, the CDR3 is TGCGCCAGCTCAGGCAATGAGCAGTTCTTC.

The V call is TRBV30, the J call TRBJ1-1; D gene ambiguous. Germline-derived CDR1 and CDR2 are GTSNPN and SVGIG (reference sequence). The V end was cut by 4 bases, the J end by 0 bases, with 6 bases between. This CDR3 is built from 12 residues. CDR3 amino acids: CAWNSVNTEAFF. The DNA for the CDR3 is TGTGCCTGGAATTCTGTGAACACTGAAGCTTTCTTT.

The chain links TRBV5-8 to TRBJ1-6; a possible D gene is TRBD1 (5 bases). Germline V gives CDR1 SGHTS, CDR2 YDEGEE. There are 14 residues in the CDR3. Trimming took 5 bases from V and 3 from J, leaving 9 bases between them. The CDR3 nucleotides are TGTGCCAGCAGACAGACAGTCTATAATTCACCCCTCCACTTT. Translated, it gives CASRQTVYNSPLHF.

The V call is TRBV18, the J call TRBJ1-4; a weak D match, TRBD1 (6 bases). CDR1 is KGHSH and CDR2 is LQKENI in the germline V gene. The CDR3 is 19 residues long. V shed 3 bases and J shed 1 base, with 21 bases lying between them. The CDR3 coding sequence is TGTGCCAGCTCACCTTTTTCCTCAGGGGTCCCGGGAACTAATGAAAAACTGTTTTTT. Translated: CASSPFSSGVPGTNEKLFF.

The chain is built from TRBV12-3 or TRBV12-4 and TRBJ2-1; possibly TRBD1 for D (5 bases). V dropped 6 bases and J dropped 8 bases, with 11 bases sitting between them. This CDR3 contains 12 residues. The CDR3 DNA reads as TGTGCCAGCAGCCTCCAGGGATATGAGCAGTTCTTC. Translating gives CASSLQGYEQFF.

The table lists this clone with a few counts. The chain joins TRBV7-9 to TRBJ2-1; TRBD2 matches 9 bases. CDR1 and CDR2 from the germline V gene are SEHNR and FQNEAQ (reference sequence). This CDR3 has 18 residues. V lost 5 bases to trimming and J lost 3 bases; unmatched junction nucleotides: 14. The DNA for the CDR3 is TGTGCCAGCAGCCTTAGAGGGCGAGCGGGAGGAGGCTACAATGAGCAGTTCTTC. It codes for CASSLRGRAGGGYNEQFF.

This chain links TRBV6-5 with TRBJ1-6; a weak D match, TRBD1 (5 bases). CDR1 MNHEY and CDR2 SVGAGI come from the germline V gene. This CDR3 has 13 amino acids. Trimming left V 5 bases short and J 10 bases short, with 12 bases between. CDR3 sequence: CASSRGEESPLHF. For the CDR3, the DNA is TGTGCCAGCAGTCGAGGGGAGGAATCACCCCTCCACTTT.

V and J are TRBV18 and TRBJ1-1, with 7 bases fitting TRBD1. Germline CDR1 and CDR2: KGHSH and LQKENI. With 4 bases clipped from V and 6 bases from J, the junction kept 5 bases outside the gene matches. This CDR3 comprises 13 residues. For the CDR3, the DNA is TGTGCCAGCTCACGACAGGGAGCCTCTGAAGCTTTCTTT. It codes for CASSRQGASEAFF.

This chain joins TRBV18 and TRBJ1-5; 7 bases are shared with TRBD1. Germline V gene lookup returns CDR1 KGHSH and CDR2 LQKENI. V shed 4 bases and J 6 bases; nucleotides not matched to a gene: 12. This CDR3 comprises 16 residues. CDR3 coding DNA: TGTGCCAGCTCACGTGATAACAGACAGGGATCTCAGCCCCAGCATTTT. As protein: CASSRDNRQGSQPQHF.